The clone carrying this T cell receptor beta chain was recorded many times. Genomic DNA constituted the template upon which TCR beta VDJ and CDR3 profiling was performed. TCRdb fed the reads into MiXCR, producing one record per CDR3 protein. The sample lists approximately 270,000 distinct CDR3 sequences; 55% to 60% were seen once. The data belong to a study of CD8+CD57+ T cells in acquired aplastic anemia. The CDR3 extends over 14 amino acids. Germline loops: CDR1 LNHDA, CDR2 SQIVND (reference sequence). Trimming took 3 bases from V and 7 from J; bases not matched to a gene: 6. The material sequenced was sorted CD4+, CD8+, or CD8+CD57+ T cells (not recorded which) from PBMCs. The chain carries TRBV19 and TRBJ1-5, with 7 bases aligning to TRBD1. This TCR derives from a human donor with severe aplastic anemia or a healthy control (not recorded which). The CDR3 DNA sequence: TGTGCCAGTAGTATCTCATCAGGGGGGCAGCCCCAGCATTTT. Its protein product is CASSISSGGQPQHF.